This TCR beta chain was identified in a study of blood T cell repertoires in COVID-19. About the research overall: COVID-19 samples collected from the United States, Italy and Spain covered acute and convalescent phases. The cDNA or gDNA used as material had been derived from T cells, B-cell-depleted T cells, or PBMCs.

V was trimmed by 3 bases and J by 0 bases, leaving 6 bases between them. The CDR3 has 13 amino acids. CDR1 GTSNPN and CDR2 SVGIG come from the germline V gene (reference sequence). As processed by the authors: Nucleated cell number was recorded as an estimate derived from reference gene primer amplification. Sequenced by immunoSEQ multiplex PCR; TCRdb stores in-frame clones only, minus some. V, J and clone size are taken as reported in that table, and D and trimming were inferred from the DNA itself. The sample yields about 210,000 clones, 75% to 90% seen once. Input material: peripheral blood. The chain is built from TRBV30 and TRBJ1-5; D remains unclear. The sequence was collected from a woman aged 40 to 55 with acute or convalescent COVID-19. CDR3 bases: TGTGCCTGGAGAGCTGATAGCAATCAGCCCCAGCATTTT. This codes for CAWRADSNQPQHF.